Listed below are T cell receptor beta chains from one sample, sequenced in a study of control samples from healthy donors and cancer patients. The protocol was immunoSEQ multiplex PCR, while the TCRdb copy is restricted to in-frame clones and leaves out a portion. Counted here are 60,000 to 75,000 clones, under 85% occurring once; the ten biggest clones make up approximately 14%. The specimen sequenced was blood. These receptors were taken from a man aged 55 to 70 in good health. The conserved cysteine and the conserved F or W are not part of the CDR3 here. The order of the fields is V gene, J gene, CDR3 protein.

v_gene: TRBV18; j_gene: TRBJ2-3; CDR3aa: ASSPGLADTQY
v_gene: TRBV7-2; j_gene: TRBJ1-6; CDR3aa: ASRTTRGSSPLH
v_gene: TRBV7-9; j_gene: TRBJ2-1; CDR3aa: ASSPLKGAGSYNEQF
v_gene: TRBV6-5; j_gene: TRBJ1-1; CDR3aa: ASIPRGATEAF
v_gene: TRBV28; j_gene: TRBJ2-1; CDR3aa: ASSFTSGIKVEQF
v_gene: TRBV7-9; j_gene: TRBJ2-3; CDR3aa: ASSRQSTDTQY
v_gene: TRBV6-5; j_gene: TRBJ2-7; CDR3aa: ASARSPGGTYEQY
v_gene: TRBV21-1; j_gene: TRBJ2-5; CDR3aa: ASSKETQY
v_gene: TRBV19; j_gene: TRBJ2-5; CDR3aa: ASSRVGTEETQY
v_gene: TRBV29-1; j_gene: TRBJ2-5; CDR3aa: SVRTSGGGGTQY
v_gene: TRBV30; j_gene: TRBJ2-4; CDR3aa: AWSVSLAGAKNIQY
v_gene: TRBV14; j_gene: TRBJ2-2; CDR3aa: ASSQMTVNTGELF
v_gene: TRBV7-2; j_gene: TRBJ1-5; CDR3aa: ASSLQGENQPQH
v_gene: TRBV4-3; j_gene: TRBJ1-2; CDR3aa: ASSQDGEGYT
v_gene: TRBV18; j_gene: TRBJ2-1; CDR3aa: ASSPTSGGRNEQF
v_gene: TRBV15; j_gene: TRBJ2-5; CDR3aa: ATSRDKGGRAAETQY
v_gene: TRBV5-4; j_gene: TRBJ2-5; CDR3aa: ASSSEGTAETQY
v_gene: TRBV9; j_gene: TRBJ2-3; CDR3aa: ASSQSGTTDTQY
v_gene: TRBV27; j_gene: TRBJ2-1; CDR3aa: ASSYHLSVGTRYNEQF
v_gene: TRBV6-2/TRBV6-3; j_gene: TRBJ2-3; CDR3aa: ASSYAGLAGGEVTDTQY
v_gene: TRBV6-5; j_gene: TRBJ2-1; CDR3aa: ASSWDRANEQF
v_gene: TRBV24-1; j_gene: TRBJ2-7; CDR3aa: ATSDSGLAGGPAYEQY
v_gene: TRBV6-5; j_gene: TRBJ2-1; CDR3aa: ASSPVEREIEQF
v_gene: TRBV7-6; j_gene: TRBJ2-7; CDR3aa: ASSLEAGGYEQY
v_gene: TRBV19; j_gene: TRBJ2-7; CDR3aa: ASSPDRGASYEQY
v_gene: TRBV19; j_gene: TRBJ2-1; CDR3aa: ASKSQGASGNEQF
v_gene: TRBV3-1/TRBV3-2; j_gene: TRBJ1-4; CDR3aa: ASSQGTGEKLF
v_gene: TRBV4-3; j_gene: TRBJ2-7; CDR3aa: ASSQGWTGAEQY
v_gene: TRBV2; j_gene: TRBJ2-1; CDR3aa: ASSERAGGPSDEQF
v_gene: TRBV6-1; j_gene: TRBJ2-1; CDR3aa: ASSEPYNEQF
v_gene: TRBV4-2; j_gene: TRBJ1-4; CDR3aa: ASSQDPEGPNEKLF
v_gene: TRBV7-2; j_gene: TRBJ1-1; CDR3aa: ASSIYVGRMNTEAF
v_gene: TRBV7-2; j_gene: TRBJ1-5; CDR3aa: ASSLTTGNQPQH
v_gene: TRBV9; j_gene: TRBJ2-4; CDR3aa: ASSVAGQANIQY
v_gene: TRBV19; j_gene: TRBJ1-5; CDR3aa: ASSIRRGQQPQH
v_gene: TRBV5-3; j_gene: TRBJ1-4; CDR3aa: ARAEQGDDEKLF
v_gene: TRBV19; j_gene: TRBJ1-1; CDR3aa: ASIRSGVNTEAF
v_gene: TRBV11-2; j_gene: TRBJ1-1; CDR3aa: ASSLVLGNTEAF
v_gene: TRBV9; j_gene: TRBJ1-1; CDR3aa: ASSVARGNTEAF
v_gene: TRBV6-2/TRBV6-3; j_gene: TRBJ2-7; CDR3aa: ASSYPSTGHASYEQY
v_gene: TRBV19; j_gene: TRBJ1-2; CDR3aa: ASTLGLGDSYGYT
v_gene: TRBV11-2; j_gene: TRBJ2-7; CDR3aa: ASSLDRNSEQY
v_gene: TRBV4-2; j_gene: TRBJ1-4; CDR3aa: ASSQDLLDEKLF
v_gene: TRBV29-1; j_gene: TRBJ1-2; CDR3aa: SVEDWGGMYPGGYT
v_gene: TRBV18; j_gene: TRBJ2-2; CDR3aa: ASSQGFQDTGELF
v_gene: TRBV6-5; j_gene: TRBJ2-7; CDR3aa: ASSREPSYEQY